The source of this T cell receptor (beta chain) is a study of blood T cell repertoires in COVID-19. In the study overall: PBMCs, B-cell-depleted T cells, or T cells provided the cDNA or gDNA that made up the material.

The CDR3 contains 13 residues. V trimming: 6 bases; J trimming: 4 bases; junction bases outside the gene matches: 4. Germline assignment: CDR1 LGHNA and CDR2 YNFKEQ. The Seattle patients, enrolled during active infection, were followed longitudinally. Some clones are missing from TCRdb's copy, which holds only in-frame ones; the method was immunoSEQ multiplex PCR. This repertoire shows some 390,000 clones, around 87% found once; its top ten account for about 2.5%. Sequenced sample: peripheral blood. This TCR was recovered from a woman in her sixties with COVID-19, enrolled during active disease. This chain uses TRBV4-2 with TRBJ1-1; 8 nucleotides align to TRBD1. CDR3 nucleotides: TGTGCCAGCAGGGGGACAGGAGGCACTGAAGCTTTCTTT. Translation: CASRGTGGTEAFF.